Presented here are 28 T cell receptor beta chains from one specimen sequenced in a study of T cells after yellow fever vaccination. MiXCR, applied by TCRdb to the 5' RACE reads, yields one record per CDR3 protein. The profile shows some 260,000 distinct CDR3 sequences, about 5.2% of them singletons. This specimen consisted of CD4+ T cells sorted from PBMCs, obtained on the day of the yellow fever booster vaccination. These receptors originate from a man aged 18 to 29 who received the YFV17D yellow fever vaccine.

This clonotype came up many times. The chain couples TRBV12-3 or TRBV12-4 to TRBJ2-5, with D perhaps being TRBD1 or TRBD2 (5 bases each). This CDR3 is 14 amino acids long. V lost 5 bases and J 2 bases, leaving 12 bases between the germline ends. CDR3 coding DNA: TGTGCCAGCAGTCGGGACGGACCACAAGAGACCCAGTACTTC. Protein: CASSRDGPQETQYF.

This clonotype was observed a handful of times. This chain links TRBV7-8 with TRBJ2-5; D is perhaps TRBD2 (6 bases). V lost 4 bases to trimming and J lost 6 bases, with 15 bases between them. Per germline, CDR1 SGHVS and CDR2 FQNEAQ. This CDR3 is 14 amino acids long. The CDR3, as DNA: TGTGCCAGCAGCTACGTATCCGGAGGGAAGACCCAGTACTTC. Translating gives CASSYVSGGKTQYF. The full variable domain, its missing parts supplied by reference TRBV7-8 and TRBJ2-5, is GAGVSQSPRYKVAKRGQDVALRCDPISGHVSLFWYQQALGQGPEFLTYFQNEAQLDKSGLPSDRFFAERPEGSVSTLKIQRTQQEDSAVYLCASSYVSGGKTQYFGPGTRLLVL.

This clonotype was observed at least ten times. J is TRBJ1-1 and V is TRBV18, with D tentatively TRBD1 (6 bases). Germline V gene lookup returns CDR1 KGHSH and CDR2 LQKENI. There are 15 residues in the CDR3. The V gene lost 4 bases and the J gene lost 0 bases, with 12 bases spanning the gap. Here the CDR3 DNA reads TGTGCCAGCTCACTCGGGGGCAGCATGAACACTGAAGCTTTCTTT. Its translation is CASSLGGSMNTEAFF.

The chain employs TRBV6-2 or TRBV6-3 and TRBJ2-5; D is unclear. The V end lost 4 bases, the J end lost 5 bases, and 5 bases lay between the germline ends. The CDR3 extends over 11 amino acids. Germline V gives CDR1 MNHEY, CDR2 SVGEGT. The CDR3 coding sequence is TGTGCCAGCAGTTGGGCGGAGACCCAGTACTTC. This encodes CASSWAETQYF.

This clonotype has more than one count but fewer than ten. The V and J genes are TRBV5-1 and TRBJ1-4; D may be TRBD1 (6 bases). Germline CDR1 SGHRS, CDR2 YFSETQ. There are 14 residues in the CDR3. The V end lost 0 bases, the J end lost 6 bases, and 9 bases lay between the germline ends. CDR3 sequence (DNA): TGCGCCAGCAGCTTGGACAGGGCGGATGAAAAACTGTTTTTT. It translates to CASSLDRADEKLFF.

This chain links TRBV20-1 with TRBJ1-2; D possibly corresponds to TRBD1 (5 bases). Germline CDR1 reads DFQATT; CDR2 reads SNEGSKA (reference sequence). The CDR3 totals 13 residues. The V gene lost 5 bases and the J gene lost 6 bases, with 16 bases spanning the gap. CDR3 bases: TGCAGTGCTGCCGGGACCGTACGCCATGGCTACACCTTC. It yields the protein CSAAGTVRHGYTF.

The V gene is TRBV5-6, the J gene TRBJ2-1; no reliable D call. V gave up 2 bases and J gave up 5 bases, with 11 bases separating them. Germline-derived CDR1 and CDR2 are SGHDT and YYEEEE. The length of the CDR3 is 14 residues. CDR3 protein: CASSLVTTDNEQFF. CDR3 nucleotide sequence: TGTGCCAGCAGCTTAGTGACAACTGACAATGAGCAGTTCTTC.

The V gene is TRBV5-1, the J gene TRBJ1-1; the match to TRBD1 covers 7 bases. This CDR3 spans 14 amino acids. Trimming cost V 4 bases and J 0 bases; bases outside gene matches: 3. Germline V gene sequence: CDR1 SGHRS, CDR2 YFSETQ. CDR3 in DNA: TGCGCCAGCAGCACCGGGACAGTGAACACTGAAGCTTTCTTT. It is translated as CASSTGTVNTEAFF.

The genes are TRBV6-6 and TRBJ1-6, with 7 nucleotides matching TRBD1. The junction had 9 bases not matched to a gene; V was cut back by 5 bases and J by 5 bases. CDR1 is MNHNY and CDR2 is SVGAGI in the germline V gene (reference sequence). The CDR3 length is 16 residues. CDR3: CASSDLRDSHNSPLHF. The CDR3 DNA follows: TGTGCCAGCAGTGATCTCCGGGACAGCCATAATTCACCCCTCCACTTT.

This clonotype was picked up many times. This chain links TRBV25-1 with TRBJ2-7; TRBD2 matches at 8 bases. In germline, CDR1 is MGHDK, CDR2 SYGVNS. V lost 6 bases to trimming and J lost 5 bases; unmatched junction nucleotides: 9. The CDR3 covers 14 residues. In DNA, the CDR3 is TGTGCCAGCAGGCCGCTAGGACTAGCTAACGAGCAGTACGTC. This sequence encodes CASRPLGLANEQYV.

This clonotype has just a few counts. The rearrangement uses TRBV5-5 and TRBJ2-1, with D perhaps TRBD2 (7 bases). Trimming pared 2 bases from V and 6 bases from J, leaving 12 bases between. CDR1 and CDR2 (germline): SGHKS, YYEKEE (reference sequence). This CDR3 spans 14 amino acids. This CDR3 is CASSFGGARNEQFF. The CDR3 region has the DNA TGTGCCAGCAGCTTTGGGGGGGCCCGCAATGAGCAGTTCTTC.

This clonotype was found a few times. The CDR3 DNA reads as TGTGCCACCAGTGATGCCGGGACGGGAGTGAGTAATGAGCAGTTCTTC. Its translation: CATSDAGTGVSNEQFF. V gene TRBV24-1 combines with J gene TRBJ2-1, with a weak D call TRBD2 (6 bases). The CDR3 sequence is 16 residues long. Per germline, CDR1 KGHDR and CDR2 SFDVKD. Trimming shortened V by 3 bases and J by 7 bases, and 18 bases separated the two germline ends.

A few counts support this clonotype. The rearrangement uses TRBV20-1 and TRBJ2-5, with 12 positions matching TRBD2. The V gene end was trimmed by 6 bases and the J gene end by 4 bases; junction bases not matched to a gene: 6. The CDR3 is made up of 14 amino acids. Looked up from germline, CDR1 is DFQATT and CDR2 is SNEGSKA (reference sequence). DNA for the CDR3: TGCAGTGCCAGGACTAGCGGGGCACCAGAGACCCAGTACTTC. Translated: CSARTSGAPETQYF.

This clonotype was counted at least ten times. The genes are TRBV6-5 and TRBJ2-7; the D is unclear. CDR1 is MNHEY, CDR2 SVGAGI, per germline. V dropped 6 bases and J dropped 2 bases, with 14 bases sitting between them. The CDR3 extends over 14 amino acids. The CDR3 nucleotides are TGTGCCAGCAGCCGAGGACCGCAAGCCTACGAGCAGTACTTC. Translating it yields CASSRGPQAYEQYF.

At least ten counts were recorded for this clonotype. The chain combines TRBV7-9 with TRBJ1-1; D possibly corresponds to TRBD1 (5 bases). V lost 2 bases and J 3 bases, leaving 10 bases between the germline ends. Germline CDR1 is SEHNR and CDR2 is FQNEAQ (reference sequence). The CDR3 spans 14 residues. The CDR3 spells CASSLQGPDTEAFF. CDR3 DNA sequence: TGTGCCAGCAGCTTACAGGGTCCGGACACTGAAGCTTTCTTT.

V and J are TRBV5-1 and TRBJ2-5, with 7 bases identical to TRBD2. Looked up from germline, CDR1 is SGHRS and CDR2 is YFSETQ. The CDR3 totals 15 residues. The V gene end was trimmed by 7 bases and the J gene end by 4 bases; junction bases not matched to a gene: 13. The CDR3 is CASRWGGRTGETQYF. The CDR3 region has the DNA TGCGCCAGCCGCTGGGGAGGGAGAACTGGAGAGACCCAGTACTTC. Full variable domain (missing parts from reference TRBV5-1 and TRBJ2-5): KAGVTQTPRYLIKTRGQQVTLSCSPISGHRSVSWYQQTPGQGLQFLFEYFSETQRNKGNFPGRFSGRQFSNSRSEMNVSTLELGDSALYLCASRWGGRTGETQYFGPGTRLLVL.

In this sample, this clonotype turned up a few times. The rearrangement uses TRBV2 and TRBJ2-7; 9 nucleotides match TRBD1. The CDR3 contains 17 residues. Looked up from germline, CDR1 is SNHLY and CDR2 is FYNNEI. Trimming cost V 6 bases and J 1 base; bases outside gene matches: 13. The CDR3 DNA sequence: TGTGCCAGCAGCCCGGGACAGGGATTTTCATCTTCCTACGAGCAGTACTTC. This sequence encodes CASSPGQGFSSSYEQYF.

This clonotype was counted at least ten times. This chain connects TRBV27 to TRBJ1-6; a weak D match, TRBD1 (5 bases). V shed 4 bases and J shed 1 base, with 5 bases lying between them. CDR3 size: 14 residues. From germline, CDR1 is MNHEY and CDR2 SMNVEV (reference sequence). The CDR3, as DNA: TGTGCCAGCAGTTCAGGGTCCTATAATTCACCCCTCCACTTT. The encoded protein is CASSSGSYNSPLHF.

The chain combines TRBV3-1 with TRBJ1-2; no definite D call. The V end lost 4 bases, the J end lost 0 bases, and 9 bases lay between the germline ends. Germline values: CDR1 LGHDT, CDR2 YNNKEL (reference sequence). CDR3 length: 14 amino acids. CDR3 loop: CASSLPAANYGYTF. The DNA for the CDR3 is TGTGCCAGCAGCCTTCCAGCGGCTAACTATGGCTACACCTTC.

The CDR3 coding sequence is TGCAGTGCCCCAATCTACAATGAGCAGTTCTTC. Translated: CSAPIYNEQFF. The chain uses TRBV20-1 and TRBJ2-1, with unresolved D. The germline V gene has CDR1 DFQATT and CDR2 SNEGSKA (reference sequence). This CDR3 has 11 amino acids. Deletions cut 6 bases from V and 3 bases from J, with 6 bases between.

V gene TRBV7-2 combines with J gene TRBJ2-5; no definite D call. The CDR3 runs 15 residues. Trimming left V 5 bases short and J 5 bases short, with 18 bases between. The germline V gene has CDR1 SGHTA and CDR2 FQGNSA. The CDR3 is CASSPQDGFLETQYF. CDR3 nucleotides: TGTGCCAGCAGCCCCCAAGATGGGTTTCTGGAGACCCAGTACTTC.

This clonotype was seen more than once but under ten times. This chain connects TRBV11-2 to TRBJ2-2; 7 nucleotides match TRBD1. The CDR3 extends over 21 amino acids. Germline values: CDR1 SGHAT, CDR2 FQNNGV. V shed 2 bases, J shed 5 bases, and the junction held 23 bases outside the gene matches. In DNA form, the CDR3 reads TGTGCCAGCAGCTTATTTCGCGTGCTAACTGACAGGGCGGAGGTAACCGGGGAGCTGTTTTTT. This sequence encodes CASSLFRVLTDRAEVTGELFF.

This clonotype was picked up many times. The CDR3 region has the DNA TGTGCCAGCGGGACCGCGGGACAGGGCGGGCACGAGCAGTACTTC. The encoded protein is CASGTAGQGGHEQYF. V and J are TRBV12-3 or TRBV12-4 and TRBJ2-7; 9 bases fit TRBD1. The CDR3 sequence is 15 residues long. Trimming cost V 8 bases and J 5 bases; bases outside gene matches: 13.

In its sample, this clonotype was seen many times. This chain uses TRBV5-1 with TRBJ2-2; D is perhaps TRBD2 (6 bases). V dropped 1 base and J dropped 3 bases, with 7 bases sitting between them. This CDR3 region has 14 residues. Per germline, CDR1 SGHRS and CDR2 YFSETQ. CDR3 residues: CASSLWDYTGELFF. Here the CDR3 DNA reads TGCGCCAGCAGCTTGTGGGACTACACCGGGGAGCTGTTTTTT.

Ten or more counts support this clonotype. The chain recombines TRBV5-6 with TRBJ1-1, with D perhaps matching TRBD1 (6 bases). Germline lookup yields CDR1 SGHDT and CDR2 YYEEEE. V gave up 5 bases and J gave up 0 bases, with 11 bases separating them. This CDR3 is 14 amino acids long. CDR3 in DNA: TGTGCCAGCAGTGCAGGGGCGCTGAACACTGAAGCTTTCTTT. It codes for CASSAGALNTEAFF.

The rearrangement uses TRBV10-3 and TRBJ1-2, with TRBD1 matching over 7 bases. Trimming took 4 bases from V and 2 from J; bases not matched to a gene: 1. Germline V gene data show CDR1 as ENHRY and CDR2 as SYGVKD. This CDR3 is built from 13 residues. The DNA for the CDR3 is TGTGCCATCAGTGCAGGGGGAAACTATGGCTACACCTTC. Encoded protein: CAISAGGNYGYTF.

This clonotype was picked up a small number of times. The V call is TRBV6-2 or TRBV6-3, the J call TRBJ2-1, with D possibly matching TRBD1 (5 bases). The germline CDR1 and CDR2 sequences are MNHEY and SVGEGT. This CDR3 is 18 amino acids long. V was pared by 6 bases and J by 10 bases, with 31 bases between. CDR3 amino acids: CASSSTTYGRRIPGEQFF. The CDR3 region has the DNA TGTGCCAGCAGCTCAACCACCTACGGACGCAGAATCCCAGGGGAGCAGTTCTTC.

This clonotype showed up many times. The rearrangement joins TRBV24-1 to TRBJ2-2, with TRBD1 matching over 10 bases. Germline CDR1 is KGHDR and CDR2 is SFDVKD. CDR3 length: 18 amino acids. Losses at the gene ends were 9 bases for V and 3 bases for J; bases not matched to a gene: 15. CDR3 DNA sequence: TGTGCCACCTCCACAGTCCCGGGACAGGGGACGGACACCGGGGAGCTGTTTTTT. Protein: CATSTVPGQGTDTGELFF.